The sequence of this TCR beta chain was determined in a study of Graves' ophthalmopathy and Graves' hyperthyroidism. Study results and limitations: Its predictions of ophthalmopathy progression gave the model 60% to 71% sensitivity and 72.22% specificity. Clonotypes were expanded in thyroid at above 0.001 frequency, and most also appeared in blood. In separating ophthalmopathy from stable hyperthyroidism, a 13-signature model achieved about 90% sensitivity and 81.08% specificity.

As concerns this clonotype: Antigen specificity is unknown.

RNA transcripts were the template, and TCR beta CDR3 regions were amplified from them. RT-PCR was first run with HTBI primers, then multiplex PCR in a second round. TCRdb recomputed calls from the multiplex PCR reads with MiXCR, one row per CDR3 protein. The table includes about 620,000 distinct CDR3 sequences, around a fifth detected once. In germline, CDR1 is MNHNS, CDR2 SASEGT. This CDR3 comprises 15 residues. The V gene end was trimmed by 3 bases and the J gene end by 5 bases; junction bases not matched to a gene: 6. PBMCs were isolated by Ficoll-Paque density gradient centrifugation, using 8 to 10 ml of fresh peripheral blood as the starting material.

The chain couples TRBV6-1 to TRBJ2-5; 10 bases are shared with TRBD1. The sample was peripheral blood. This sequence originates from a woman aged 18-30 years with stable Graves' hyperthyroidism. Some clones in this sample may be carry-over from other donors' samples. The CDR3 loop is CASSDQTGGWETQYF. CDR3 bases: TGTGCCAGCAGTGACCAGACAGGGGGCTGGGAGACCCAGTACTTC.